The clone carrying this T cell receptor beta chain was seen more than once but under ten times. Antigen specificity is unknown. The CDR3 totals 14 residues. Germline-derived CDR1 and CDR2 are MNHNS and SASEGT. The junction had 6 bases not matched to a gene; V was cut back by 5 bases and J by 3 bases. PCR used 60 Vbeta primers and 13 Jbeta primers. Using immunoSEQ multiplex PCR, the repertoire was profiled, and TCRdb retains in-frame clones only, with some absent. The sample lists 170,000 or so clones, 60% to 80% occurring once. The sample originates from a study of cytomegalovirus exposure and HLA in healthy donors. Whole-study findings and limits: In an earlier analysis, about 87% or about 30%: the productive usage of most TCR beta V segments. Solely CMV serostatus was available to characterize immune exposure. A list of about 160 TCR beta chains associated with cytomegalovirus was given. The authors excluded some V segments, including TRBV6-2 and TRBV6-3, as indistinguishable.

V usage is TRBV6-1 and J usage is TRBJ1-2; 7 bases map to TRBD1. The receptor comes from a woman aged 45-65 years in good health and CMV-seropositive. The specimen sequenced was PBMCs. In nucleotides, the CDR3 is TGTGCCAGCAGTTTTTACAGGGGAGACTATGGCTACACCTTC. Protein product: CASSFYRGDYGYTF.